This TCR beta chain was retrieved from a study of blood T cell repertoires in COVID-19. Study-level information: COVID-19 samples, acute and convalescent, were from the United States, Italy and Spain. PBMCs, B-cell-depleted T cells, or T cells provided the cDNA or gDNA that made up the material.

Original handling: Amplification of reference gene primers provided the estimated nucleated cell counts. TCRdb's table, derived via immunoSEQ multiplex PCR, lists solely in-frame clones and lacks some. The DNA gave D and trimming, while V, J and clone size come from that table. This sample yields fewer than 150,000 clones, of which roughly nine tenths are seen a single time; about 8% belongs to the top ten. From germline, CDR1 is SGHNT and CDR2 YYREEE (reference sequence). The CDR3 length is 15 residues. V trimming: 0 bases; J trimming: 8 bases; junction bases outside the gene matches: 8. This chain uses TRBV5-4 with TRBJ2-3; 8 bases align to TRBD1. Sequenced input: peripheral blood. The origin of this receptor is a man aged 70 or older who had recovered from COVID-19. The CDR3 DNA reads TGTGCCAGCAGCTTGGACCAGGGGGCAGGTGGTACGCAGTATTTT. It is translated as CASSLDQGAGGTQYF.